This entry lists 21 T cell receptor beta chains sequenced from one sample in a study of CD8+ T cells in alopecia areata. Extracted RNA was reverse transcribed, and the resulting cDNA served as sequencing template. Assay: immunoSEQ multiplex PCR; the TCRdb copy retains only in-frame clones and omits some. Of roughly 170,000 clones listed, about 63% were seen once; the top ten hold 14% to 15%. Specimen: CD4+ T cells sorted from blood, collected at week 0. The receptors were gathered from a human donor with alopecia areata.

The chain carries TRBV28 and TRBJ1-2, with 10 positions matching TRBD1. With 8 bases clipped from V and 5 bases from J, the junction kept 8 bases outside the gene matches. The germline gives CDR1 MDHEN, CDR2 SYDVKM. This CDR3 contains 14 residues. The CDR3 sequence: CASYFAGQGYGYTF. The DNA for the CDR3 is TGTGCCAGCTATTTTGCGGGACAGGGGTATGGCTACACCTTC.

This clone showed up just a few times. The rearrangement uses TRBV18 and TRBJ1-1, with 7 bases that match TRBD1. The CDR3 length is 16 residues. J was trimmed by 2 bases and V by 3 bases; bases with no gene match: 9. CDR1 KGHSH and CDR2 LQKENI come from the germline V gene. The CDR3 region has the DNA TGTGCCAGCTCACCTCGGACAGGTACTGTCAACACTGAAGCTTTCTTT. Its protein product is CASSPRTGTVNTEAFF.

This clone was seen more than once but under ten times. This chain joins TRBV29-1 and TRBJ2-1, with 12 bases that match TRBD2. From germline, CDR1 is SQVTM and CDR2 ANQGSEA. The CDR3 runs 15 residues. The trim removed 4 bases at V and 6 bases at J, leaving 7 bases unmatched. The CDR3 loop reads CSVGRTSGEGNEQFF. The CDR3 region has the DNA TGCAGCGTTGGAAGGACTAGCGGGGAGGGCAATGAGCAGTTCTTC.

The chain carries TRBV30 and TRBJ1-2, with D unresolved. The ends were cut back, 3 bases at V and 6 bases at J, with 23 bases in the middle. The CDR3 has 16 residues. CDR1 is GTSNPN, CDR2 SVGIG, per germline (reference sequence). This chain's CDR3 is CAWSDRGEVGMNGYTF. The CDR3 bases are TGTGCCTGGAGCGACCGTGGGGAGGTGGGAATGAATGGCTACACCTTC.

This clone is a singleton in its sample. This chain connects TRBV20-1 to TRBJ1-2; D remains ambiguous. This CDR3 has 10 residues. Germline V CDR1 and CDR2: DFQATT, SNEGSKA (reference sequence). V was shortened by 4 bases and J by 4 bases, with 4 bases between the two germline ends. The DNA for the CDR3 is TGCAGTGCTACCCCCTATGGCTACACCTTC. It is translated as CSATPYGYTF.

In regard to this clone: Its ends do not fully match the called genes, so a read error is possible. The chain employs TRBV6-5 and TRBJ2-4, with TRBD2 as a possible D gene (6 bases). The last part of the DNA fits TRBJ2-5 better; the J call may be wrong. The germline CDR1 and CDR2 sequences are MNHEY and SVGAGI. The CDR3 covers 13 residues. The CDR3 region has the DNA TGTGCCATCAGTGTAGCCGGTAGCGGGACCCAGTACTTC. Translating gives CAISVAGSGTQYF.

This clone was detected a few times. The J gene is TRBJ1-2, the V gene TRBV6-5; D perhaps matches TRBD1 (5 bases). The CDR3 runs 14 residues. V lost 7 bases, J lost 1 base, and 13 bases lay in between. Per germline, CDR1 MNHEY and CDR2 SVGAGI. This chain's CDR3 is CASTGSGNNYGYTF. The CDR3 DNA follows: TGTGCCAGCACCGGATCAGGGAATAACTATGGCTACACCTTC.

The V gene is TRBV7-2, the J gene TRBJ2-5, with D perhaps matching TRBD2 (6 bases). Trimming took off 2 bases at V and 1 base at J, with 14 bases between the two ends. From germline, CDR1 is SGHTA and CDR2 FQGNSA. The CDR3 has 16 residues. The CDR3 bases are TGTGCCAGCAGCTTAATCTTTATTAGCGGCCAAGAGACCCAGTACTTC. This encodes CASSLIFISGQETQYF.

The chain joins TRBV20-1 to TRBJ2-7; perhaps D is TRBD1 or TRBD2 (5 bases each). The CDR3 length is 11 residues. Germline V lookup: CDR1 DFQATT, CDR2 SNEGSKA (reference sequence). Trimming removed 3 bases at V and 6 bases at J, with 9 bases between. The CDR3 spells CSARGPSEQYF. The CDR3 nucleotides are TGCAGTGCTAGGGGACCCTCCGAGCAGTACTTC.

This chain joins TRBV18 and TRBJ1-1, with D perhaps TRBD1 (5 bases). V was trimmed by 3 bases and J by 1 base, leaving 24 bases between them. CDR1 and CDR2 (germline): KGHSH, LQKENI. The CDR3 has 19 residues. Here the CDR3 reads CASSPILMGGGRANTEAFF. The CDR3 coding sequence is TGTGCCAGCTCACCGATACTCATGGGGGGAGGCCGTGCGAACACTGAAGCTTTCTTT. The whole variable domain, remainder taken from reference TRBV18 and TRBJ1-1, is NAGVMQNPRHLVRRRGQEARLRCSPMKGHSHVYWYRQLPEEGLKFMVYLQKENIIDESGMPKERFSAEFPKEGPSILRIQQVVRGDSAAYFCASSPILMGGGRANTEAFFGQGTRLTVV.

The V and J genes are TRBV29-1 and TRBJ1-1, with D maybe TRBD1 (5 bases). The V and J ends lost 7 bases and 1 base respectively, with 10 bases between them. This CDR3 comprises 12 residues. Per the germline V gene, CDR1 is SQVTM and CDR2 is ANQGSEA. CDR3 nucleotide sequence: TGCAGCGCCCGGGACCGGAACACTGAAGCTTTCTTT. The encoded protein is CSARDRNTEAFF. The full variable domain, its missing parts supplied by reference TRBV29-1 and TRBJ1-1, is SAVISQKPSRDICQRGTSLTIQCQVDSQVTMMFWYRQQPGQSLTLIATANQGSEATYESGFVIDKFPISRPNLTFSTLTVSNMSPEDSSIYLCSARDRNTEAFFGQGTRLTVV.

The chain has TRBV7-9 and TRBJ2-5; a weak D match, TRBD2 (6 bases). CDR3 length equals 14 residues. The V and J ends lost 3 bases and 4 bases respectively, with 12 bases between them. Germline-derived CDR1 and CDR2 are SEHNR and FQNEAQ (reference sequence). The DNA of the CDR3 is TGTGCCAGCAGCTTTCGAGCGGGTTTAGAGACCCAGTACTTC. It codes for CASSFRAGLETQYF.

This clone was counted a few times. The rearrangement uses TRBV7-6 and TRBJ2-5, with TRBD2 identical over 9 bases. The CDR3 loop spans 16 amino acids. V lost 7 bases to trimming and J lost 4 bases; unmatched junction nucleotides: 13. CDR1 is SGHVS and CDR2 is FNYEAQ in the germline V gene. In DNA, the CDR3 is TGTGCCAGCACCCTCGCGGGGGGGCCGAACAGAGAGACCCAGTACTTC. Encoded protein: CASTLAGGPNRETQYF.

The V and J genes are TRBV5-1 and TRBJ2-1, with unresolved D. This CDR3 is built from 12 residues. CDR1 SGHRS and CDR2 YFSETQ come from the germline V gene. The V and J ends lost 0 bases and 9 bases respectively, with 7 bases between them. CDR3: CASSLVSGEQFF. CDR3 coding DNA: TGCGCCAGCAGCTTGGTGTCGGGTGAGCAGTTCTTC.

The J gene is TRBJ2-3, the V gene TRBV5-1; D ambiguous. This CDR3 spans 14 amino acids. Per germline, CDR1 SGHRS and CDR2 YFSETQ. The V end lost 1 base, the J end lost 5 bases, and 11 bases lay between the germline ends. As DNA, the CDR3 is TGCGCCAGCAGCTTGCGGGTGACGGGAGATACGCAGTATTTT. This gives the protein CASSLRVTGDTQYF.

This clone has just a few counts. The chain carries TRBV11-3 and TRBJ1-1, with D possibly matching TRBD1 (5 bases). Trimming cost V 4 bases and J 5 bases, with 14 bases left between them. This CDR3 spans 14 amino acids. Germline CDR1 SGHNT, CDR2 YENEEA. CDR3 protein: CASSSVGEGTEAFF. The CDR3 coding sequence is TGTGCCAGCAGCTCCGTCGGGGAGGGGACTGAAGCTTTCTTT.

The CDR3: CAISEAGQGPPLHF. CDR3 DNA: TGTGCCATCAGTGAAGCGGGACAGGGCCCACCCCTCCACTTT. The V gene is TRBV10-3, the J gene TRBJ1-6, with 9 bases matching TRBD1. Germline V gene data show CDR1 as ENHRY and CDR2 as SYGVKD. V trimming: 3 bases; J trimming: 11 bases; junction bases outside the gene matches: 5. The CDR3 length is 14 residues.

This clone has just a few counts. The chain has TRBV29-1 and TRBJ2-7; 9 positions agree with TRBD1. This CDR3 region has 14 residues. Germline lookup yields CDR1 SQVTM and CDR2 ANQGSEA. Losses at the gene ends were 7 bases for V and 7 bases for J; bases not matched to a gene: 14. CDR3: CSGGTGTGYQEQYF. The CDR3 nucleotides are TGCAGCGGGGGGACCGGGACAGGGTATCAAGAGCAGTACTTC.

This clone was observed a handful of times. The CDR3 nucleotides are TGTGCCAGCAGCTATAGCGGCGGCTCTAGCACAGATACGCAGTATTTT. Protein product: CASSYSGGSSTDTQYF. J is TRBJ2-3 and V is TRBV7-2; maybe TRBD2 (6 bases). Germline assignment: CDR1 SGHTA and CDR2 FQGNSA. The CDR3 has 16 amino acids. V was pared by 4 bases and J by 0 bases, with 14 bases between. Supplemented by reference TRBV7-2 and TRBJ2-3, the full variable domain reads GAGVSQSPSNKVTEKGKDVELRCDPISGHTALYWYRQSLGQGLEFLIYFQGNSAPDKSGLPSDRFSAERTGGSVSTLTIQRTQQEDSAVYLCASSYSGGSSTDTQYFGPGTRLTVL.

This chain links TRBV2 with TRBJ2-1; D call uncertain. The CDR3 has 13 residues. Germline V gives CDR1 SNHLY, CDR2 FYNNEI. V was pared by 6 bases and J by 4 bases, with 10 bases between. CDR3 nucleotides: TGTGCCAGCAGATGGACCGAGTACAATGAGCAGTTCTTC. Amino acids: CASRWTEYNEQFF.

The chain joins TRBV6-1 to TRBJ1-1; a possible D gene is TRBD1 (6 bases). Trimming left V 7 bases short and J 4 bases short, with 10 bases between. Germline V gene data show CDR1 as MNHNS and CDR2 as SASEGT. The CDR3 consists of 12 residues. The CDR3 region is CASNGQFTEAFF. CDR3 sequence (DNA): TGTGCCAGCAACGGACAGTTCACTGAAGCTTTCTTT.